These 19 T cell receptor beta chains share one sample of origin, sequenced in a study of molecular identifiers for immune sequencing clone quantification (dated by TCRdb to the late 2010s). Libraries were constructed by PCR. Sequencing relied on an Illumina HiSeq 4000. Using fastp trimming at Q25 and MiXCR clonotype assembly, TCRdb reanalyzed the public sequencing data and kept in-frame beta chains. Here each entry gathers all rows of one CDR3 protein and keeps the most common genes and DNA. Counted in this sample were about half a million distinct CDR3 sequences; about 21% of them appeared once. About 0.8% of the sample is held by the ten biggest clonotypes. The sequencing input was naive CD8+ T cells from blood, with Jurkat cell RNA spiked in. The cell subset or site label on this specimen signifies: FACS-sorted CD8+CD4-CCR7+CD45RA+ naive T cells. The source of these receptors is a human donor in good health. Some libraries in this study had Jurkat cell RNA spiked in.

This clonotype was recorded many times. The V gene is TRBV2, the J gene TRBJ1-1; no firm D call. The ends were cut back, 7 bases at V and 0 bases at J, with 12 bases in the middle. The CDR3 has 14 residues. Germline-derived CDR1 and CDR2 are SNHLY and FYNNEI. The CDR3 bases are TGTGCCAGCAAAGAGAGAATTATGAACACTGAAGCTTTCTTT. It codes for CASKERIMNTEAFF.

There are many counts of this clonotype. The chain is built from TRBV4-1 and TRBJ1-1; no clear D. Germline assignment: CDR1 MGHRA and CDR2 YSYEKL. CDR3 size: 16 residues. The V and J ends lost 0 bases and 1 base respectively, with 12 bases between them. CDR3 loop: CASSQEGFGPNTEAFF. CDR3 bases: TGCGCCAGCAGCCAAGAGGGGTTTGGGCCGAACACTGAAGCTTTCTTT.

There are many counts of this clonotype. The CDR3 bases are TGTGCCAGCTCACCACCAGCGGGGACTAGCACAGATACGCAGTATTTT. As protein: CASSPPAGTSTDTQYF. The rearrangement uses TRBV18 and TRBJ2-3; 7 bases fit TRBD2. Germline V gene sequence: CDR1 KGHSH, CDR2 LQKENI. The CDR3 has 16 residues. V gave up 0 bases and J gave up 0 bases; unmatched junction bases: 3.

This clonotype has only a few counts. The chain joins TRBV7-9 to TRBJ2-3, with 10 bases identical to TRBD2. V was pared by 1 base and J by 7 bases, with 11 bases of the junction left unmatched. CDR1 is SEHNR, CDR2 FQNEAQ, per germline (reference sequence). The CDR3 length is 17 residues. In nucleotides, the CDR3 is TGTGCCAGCAGCTTAGGTAGCGGGAGGTCCCATCTGTATACGCAGTATTTT. Translated, it gives CASSLGSGRSHLYTQYF.

This clonotype has just a few counts. The CDR3, as DNA: TGTGCCAGCAGCCAAGGGATGACGGACTTAAAAAACATTCAGTACTTC. Translating it yields CASSQGMTDLKNIQYF. The V and J genes are TRBV7-9 and TRBJ2-4; a possible D gene is TRBD2 (5 bases). Germline V lookup: CDR1 SEHNR, CDR2 FQNEAQ (reference sequence). The CDR3 contains 16 residues. Trimming took off 5 bases at V and 4 bases at J, with 18 bases between the two ends.

This clonotype was observed many times. The rearrangement links TRBV7-2 to TRBJ2-3, with 8 positions matching TRBD1. V was clipped by 3 bases and J by 0 bases; unmatched bases: 8. There are 17 residues in the CDR3. CDR1 SGHTA and CDR2 FQGNSA come from the germline V gene. This chain's CDR3 is CASSFQGARRSTDTQYF. The CDR3, as DNA: TGTGCCAGCAGCTTCCAGGGGGCGCGGAGAAGCACAGATACGCAGTATTTT.

This clonotype was seen repeatedly, ten times or more. The rearrangement uses TRBV4-3 and TRBJ2-1; a possible D gene is TRBD1 (6 bases). The V end lost 3 bases, the J end lost 4 bases, and 13 bases lay between the germline ends. Germline CDR1 and CDR2: LGHNA and YSLEER. There are 15 residues in the CDR3. The CDR3 DNA is TGCGCCAGCAGCCAGGCCAGGGGACCTTACAATGAGCAGTTCTTC. As protein: CASSQARGPYNEQFF.

This clonotype was counted many times. V is TRBV20-1 and J is TRBJ2-7, with 9 bases matching TRBD2. The germline V gene has CDR1 DFQATT and CDR2 SNEGSKA (reference sequence). CDR3 length equals 14 residues. The J segment lost 7 bases and the V segment lost 0 bases, leaving 7 bases of the junction unmatched. The CDR3 sequence: CSARDFVAGDEQYF. CDR3 coding DNA: TGCAGTGCTAGAGATTTTGTAGCGGGAGATGAGCAGTACTTC.

This clonotype turned up a few times. The chain couples TRBV12-3 or TRBV12-4 to TRBJ1-4; 8 positions match TRBD1. J lost 7 bases, V lost 0 bases, and 4 bases had no gene match. The CDR3 covers 15 residues. The CDR3 region has the DNA TGTGCCAGCAGTTTAGCGGGACAGGCTAGTGAAAAACTGTTTTTT. Its protein product is CASSLAGQASEKLFF.

This clonotype was seen a handful of times. CDR3 protein: CASSQDLPTGRLETQYF. CDR3 sequence (DNA): TGCGCCAGCAGCCAAGACCTCCCCACAGGGAGACTAGAGACCCAGTACTTC. The rearrangement links TRBV4-1 to TRBJ2-5; weak D call: TRBD1 (6 bases). This CDR3 has 17 residues. In germline, CDR1 is MGHRA, CDR2 YSYEKL. Trimming pared 0 bases from V and 4 bases from J, leaving 18 bases between.

This clonotype was detected ten times or more. The V gene is TRBV9, the J gene TRBJ1-1; possible D gene TRBD1, 5 bases. The CDR3 is 13 residues long. Germline CDR1 is SGDLS and CDR2 is YYNGEE. The V end was cut by 4 bases, the J end by 4 bases, with 11 bases between. This CDR3 is CASSPSGGTEAFF. In DNA form, the CDR3 reads TGTGCCAGCAGCCCCAGTGGGGGCACTGAAGCTTTCTTT.

This clonotype was detected ten times or more. V and J are TRBV18 and TRBJ1-2; weak D call: TRBD1 (5 bases). Germline-derived CDR1 and CDR2 are KGHSH and LQKENI. The ends were cut back, 3 bases at V and 3 bases at J, with 11 bases in the middle. The CDR3 runs 14 residues. Here the CDR3 DNA reads TGTGCCAGCTCACCGGAGACAGTCTACTATGGCTACACCTTC. It codes for CASSPETVYYGYTF.

Ten or more counts support this clonotype. The rearrangement uses TRBV4-3 and TRBJ1-5; unclear D gene. The CDR3 sequence is 14 residues long. Trimming pared 0 bases from V and 9 bases from J, leaving 12 bases between. Germline values: CDR1 LGHNA, CDR2 YSLEER. The DNA of the CDR3 is TGCGCCAGCAGCCAAGATTTCGTTGATACGCCCCAGCATTTT. This gives the protein CASSQDFVDTPQHF.

This clonotype has a handful of counts. This rearrangement joins TRBV20-1 to TRBJ2-7, with TRBD2 matching over 9 bases. V lost 0 bases to trimming and J lost 4 bases; unmatched junction nucleotides: 7. The germline V gene has CDR1 DFQATT and CDR2 SNEGSKA (reference sequence). This CDR3 comprises 15 residues. The CDR3 protein is CSARDAGLATYEQYF. The CDR3 DNA is TGCAGTGCTAGAGACGCGGGACTAGCAACTTACGAGCAGTACTTC.

This clonotype came up a few times. V usage is TRBV3-1 and J usage is TRBJ2-1; TRBD2 matches at 7 bases. This CDR3 is built from 15 residues. The germline gives CDR1 LGHDT, CDR2 YNNKEL (reference sequence). Trimming cost V 3 bases and J 10 bases; bases outside gene matches: 12. Here the CDR3 reads CASSHDLGGGGEQFF. The CDR3 coding sequence is TGTGCCAGCAGCCACGATCTTGGCGGCGGGGGAGAGCAGTTCTTC.

The chain is built from TRBV11-2 and TRBJ1-1; D gene unclear. Germline loops: CDR1 SGHAT, CDR2 FQNNGV. The CDR3 has 14 residues. Trimming removed 2 bases at V and 5 bases at J, with 12 bases between. CDR3 in amino acids: CASSLSVGVTEAFF. DNA for the CDR3: TGTGCCAGCAGCTTATCCGTCGGGGTGACTGAAGCTTTCTTT.

The CDR3 spells CAWSVTGVGYEQYF. The CDR3 DNA follows: TGTGCCTGGAGTGTGACAGGGGTGGGCTACGAGCAGTACTTC. This chain joins TRBV30 and TRBJ2-7; 8 bases match TRBD1. Germline values: CDR1 GTSNPN, CDR2 SVGIG (reference sequence). The CDR3 sequence is 14 residues long. J was trimmed by 3 bases and V by 0 bases; bases with no gene match: 4.

This clonotype appeared many times. The chain joins TRBV12-3 or TRBV12-4 to TRBJ1-1, with a possible D match to TRBD1 (6 bases). Trimming left V 3 bases short and J 5 bases short, with 16 bases between. This CDR3 contains 15 residues. This chain's CDR3 is CASSFKGGAGTEAFF. In nucleotides, the CDR3 is TGTGCCAGCAGTTTTAAGGGGGGCGCGGGGACTGAAGCTTTCTTT.

In its sample, this clonotype was seen a few times. The rearrangement joins TRBV12-3 or TRBV12-4 to TRBJ2-2, with 8 bases fitting TRBD1. J lost 4 bases, V lost 6 bases, and 10 bases had no gene match. The CDR3 totals 16 residues. The CDR3 nucleotides are TGTGCCAGCAGCCGTCAGAGACAGGGGCTCACCGGGGAGCTGTTTTTT. Amino acid sequence: CASSRQRQGLTGELFF.